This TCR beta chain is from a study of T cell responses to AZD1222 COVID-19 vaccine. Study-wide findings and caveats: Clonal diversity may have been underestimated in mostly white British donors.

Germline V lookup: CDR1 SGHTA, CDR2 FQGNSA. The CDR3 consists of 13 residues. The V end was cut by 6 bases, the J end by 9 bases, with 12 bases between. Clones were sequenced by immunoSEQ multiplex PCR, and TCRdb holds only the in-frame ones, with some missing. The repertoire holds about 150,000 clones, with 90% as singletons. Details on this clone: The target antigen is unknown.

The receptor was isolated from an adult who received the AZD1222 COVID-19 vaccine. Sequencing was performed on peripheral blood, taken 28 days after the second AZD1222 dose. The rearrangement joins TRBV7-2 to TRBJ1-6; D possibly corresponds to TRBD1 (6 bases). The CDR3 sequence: CASSWGPSSPLHF. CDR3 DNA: TGTGCCAGCAGTTGGGGGCCGAGTTCACCCCTCCACTTT. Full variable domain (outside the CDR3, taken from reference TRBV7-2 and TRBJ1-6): GAGVSQSPSNKVTEKGKDVELRCDPISGHTALYWYRQSLGQGLEFLIYFQGNSAPDKSGLPSDRFSAERTGGSVSTLTIQRTQQEDSAVYLCASSWGPSSPLHFGNGTRLTVT.